These T cell receptor beta chains were read from a single sample in a study of resident and recirculating memory T cells in vitiligo. TCRdb's table, derived via immunoSEQ multiplex PCR, lists solely in-frame clones and lacks some. The sample records 70,000 to 75,000 clones, roughly 90% being singletons. Sequenced sample: blood. These receptors came from a male donor with vitiligo. Each CDR3 is given with its conserved first and last residue. The D gene is left open where the match is weak. A row's size may be missing; if present it is once, few, many or a size class.

V	J	size	D	CDR3	DNA
TRBV27	TRBJ1-5	NA	NA	CASSYSGTPRTRNQPQHF	TGTGCCAGCAGTTATTCCGGGACACCCCGGACCCGCAATCAGCCCCAGCATTTT
TRBV6-6	TRBJ2-3	NA	NA	CASSDLGGTTDTQYF	TGTGCCAGCAGTGACCTAGGGGGAACCACAGATACGCAGTATTTT
TRBV7-2	TRBJ1-6	NA	NA	CASSLALQDSSYNSPLHF	TGTGCCAGCAGCTTAGCCCTGCAGGACAGCTCCTATAATTCACCCCTCCACTTT
TRBV4-3	TRBJ2-1	NA	NA	CASSQDRKTFFYEQFF	TGCGCCAGCAGCCAAGATCGTAAGACATTTTTCTATGAGCAGTTCTTC
TRBV29-1	TRBJ1-1	NA	TRBD1	CSVEWDRMNTEAFF	TGCAGCGTTGAGTGGGACAGAATGAACACTGAAGCTTTCTTT
TRBV2	TRBJ2-1	NA	TRBD1	CARGDRGLNEQFF	TGTGCCAGAGGGGACAGGGGTTTAAATGAGCAGTTCTTC
TRBV7-2	TRBJ2-3	NA	NA	CASSSQGTDTQYF	TGTGCCAGCAGCTCACAGGGAACAGATACGCAGTATTTT
TRBV27	TRBJ1-1	NA	NA	CASSFGGPNTEAFF	TGTGCCAGCAGTTTCGGGGGACCGAACACTGAAGCTTTCTTT
TRBV2	TRBJ1-5	few	NA	CASGGTGNQPQHF	TGTGCCAGCGGAGGGACCGGGAATCAGCCCCAGCATTTT
TRBV6-6	TRBJ1-2	NA	NA	CASSQTTNYGYTF	TGTGCCAGCAGTCAGACAACTAACTATGGCTACACCTTC
TRBV4-2	TRBJ2-5	NA	TRBD1	CASSQGTGDQETQYF	TGTGCCAGCAGCCAAGGGACAGGAGACCAAGAGACCCAGTACTTC
TRBV5-1	TRBJ2-5	NA	NA	CASSLRQAMEETQYF	TGCGCCAGCAGCTTGAGGCAGGCCATGGAAGAGACCCAGTACTTC
TRBV9	TRBJ2-5	NA	NA	CASSVDGGGGETQYF	TGTGCCAGCAGCGTAGATGGGGGAGGTGGAGAGACCCAGTACTTC
TRBV30	TRBJ1-4	NA	NA	CAWSVPSARNEKLFF	TGTGCCTGGAGTGTACCAAGCGCCCGGAATGAAAAACTGTTTTTT
TRBV5-5	TRBJ2-5	NA	TRBD2	CASSSELAGGQETQYF	TGTGCCAGCAGCTCAGAACTAGCGGGGGGGCAGGAGACCCAGTACTTC
TRBV19	TRBJ1-2	NA	NA	CASVSPRHGYTF	TGTGCCAGTGTCAGTCCGCGGCATGGCTACACCTTC
TRBV23-1	TRBJ2-2	NA	TRBD2	CASSHGLAGPWTGELFF	TGCGCCAGCAGTCATGGGCTAGCGGGGCCCTGGACCGGGGAGCTGTTTTTT
TRBV18	TRBJ1-2	NA	TRBD1	CASSPYGQGRSGGGYTF	TGTGCCAGCTCACCCTACGGACAGGGACGGTCCGGGGGGGGCTACACCTTC
TRBV18	TRBJ1-2	NA	TRBD1	CASSPWDSRRVNYGYTF	TGTGCCAGCTCACCATGGGACAGCAGGAGGGTTAACTATGGCTACACCTTC
TRBV28	TRBJ2-1	NA	NA	CASSFRGTLNEQFF	TGTGCCAGCAGTTTCAGGGGAACCCTAAATGAGCAGTTCTTC
TRBV5-6	TRBJ1-1	NA	NA	CASRKVTGSIFAFF	TGTGCCAGCAGAAAAGTTACAGGGTCGATCTTCGCTTTCTTT
TRBV29-1	TRBJ2-1	NA	NA	CSVEASRNEQFF	TGCAGCGTTGAAGCCAGCAGGAATGAGCAGTTCTTC
TRBV5-4	TRBJ1-1	NA	NA	CASSTPGGRNTEAFF	TGTGCCAGCAGCACACCGGGGGGGCGGAACACTGAAGCTTTCTTT
TRBV5-1	TRBJ1-4	NA	TRBD1	CASSLWDREEKKLFF	TGCGCCAGCAGCTTGTGGGACAGGGAAGAGAAAAAACTGTTTTTT
TRBV7-3	TRBJ2-2	once	NA	CASRPANTGELFF	TGTGCCAGCCGTCCCGCGAACACCGGGGAGCTGTTTTTT
TRBV7-8	TRBJ1-6	NA	TRBD1	CASSLGPGGGNSPLHF	TGTGCCAGCAGCTTAGGTCCAGGGGGCGGTAATTCACCCCTCCACTTT
TRBV7-9	TRBJ1-1	NA	NA	CASSLGRNTEAFF	TGTGCCAGCAGCTTAGGCAGGAACACTGAAGCTTTCTTT